This TCR beta chain derives from a study of shared clonotypes between healthy human individuals. Deep-level running was used for the assay. The protocol was immunoSEQ multiplex PCR, while the TCRdb copy is restricted to in-frame clones and leaves out a portion. There are some 2.1 million clones in the sample; 85% to 95% occur only once, and 0.13% lies in the top ten. CDR3 size: 15 residues. With V trimmed by 7 bases and J by 2 bases, 7 bases remained unmatched. CDR1 LNHDA and CDR2 SQIVND come from the germline V gene (reference sequence). This clone was recorded only once. Source material: naive CD4+ T cells sorted from blood. The subset denotes: CD45RA+ positively selected. The V call is TRBV19, the J call TRBJ2-3; TRBD2 aligns across 9 bases. This sequence was found in a man aged 18 to 29 in good health. CDR3 sequence: CASMETSGYTDTQYF. The CDR3, as DNA: TGTGCCAGTATGGAAACTAGCGGGTACACAGATACGCAGTATTTT.